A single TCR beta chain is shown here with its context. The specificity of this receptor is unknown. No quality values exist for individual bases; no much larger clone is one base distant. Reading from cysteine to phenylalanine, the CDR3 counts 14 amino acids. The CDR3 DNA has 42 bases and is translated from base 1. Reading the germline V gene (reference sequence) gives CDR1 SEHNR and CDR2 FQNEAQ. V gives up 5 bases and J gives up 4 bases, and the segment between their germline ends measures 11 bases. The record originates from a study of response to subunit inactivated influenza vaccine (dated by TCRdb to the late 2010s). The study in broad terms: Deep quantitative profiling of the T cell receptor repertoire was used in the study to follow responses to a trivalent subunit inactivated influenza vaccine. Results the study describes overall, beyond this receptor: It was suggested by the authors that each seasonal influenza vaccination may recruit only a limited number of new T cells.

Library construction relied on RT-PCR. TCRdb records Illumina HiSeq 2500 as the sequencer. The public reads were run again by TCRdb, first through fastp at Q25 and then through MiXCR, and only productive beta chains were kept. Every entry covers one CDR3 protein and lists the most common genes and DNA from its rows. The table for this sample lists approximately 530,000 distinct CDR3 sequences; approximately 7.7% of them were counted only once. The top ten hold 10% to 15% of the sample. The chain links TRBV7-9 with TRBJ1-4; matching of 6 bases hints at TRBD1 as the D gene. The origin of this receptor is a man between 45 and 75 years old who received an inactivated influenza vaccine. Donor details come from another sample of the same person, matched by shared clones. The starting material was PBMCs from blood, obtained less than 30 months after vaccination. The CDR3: CASSQDRLNEKLFF. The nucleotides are TGTGCCAGCAGCCAGGACAGACTTAATGAAAAACTGTTTTTT.